A single sample is the source of the 5 T cell receptor beta chains below, sequenced in a study of tumor-infiltrating lymphocytes in primary liver carcinoma. RNA and DNA were co-extracted from about 19-30 mg of unsorted bulk tissue. TCR beta cDNA was reverse-transcribed from 500 ng of total RNA. The reaction used a constant-region primer and ProtoScript II reverse transcriptase. Three nested multiplex PCR rounds of slightly modified ARM-PCR generated TCR beta libraries. Researchers ran the first two PCR rounds for around 10 cycles each with TRBV1-TRBV30 forward primers and a C-beta reverse primer. TCRdb re-analysed the multiplex PCR reads in MiXCR, keeping a single row per CDR3 protein. This table holds around 99,000 distinct CDR3 sequences, around 68% found once. The sequenced sample was tumor-adjacent normal liver tissue. Receptor source: a man aged 40-49 years with primary liver carcinoma and hepatitis B virus infection.

The rearrangement uses TRBV12-3 or TRBV12-4 and TRBJ2-7; unclear D gene. Trimming took 10 bases from V and 3 from J, leaving 19 bases between them. The CDR3 is made up of 14 amino acids. In DNA form, the CDR3 reads TGTGCCATCATCCAGAGTGGTTGGCGCTACGAGCAGTACTTC. Translated: CAIIQSGWRYEQYF.

This clonotype was counted once. One end of the junction fails to match germline, which may point to a read error. The chain carries TRBV29-1 and TRBJ2-3; 9 bases agree with TRBD2. CDR3 length: 14 residues. Germline CDR1 and CDR2: SQVTM and ANQGSEA. In DNA form, the CDR3 reads TGCAGCGTTGGACTAGCGGTGAGCACAGATACGCAGTGTTTT. Translating it yields CSVGLAVSTDTQCF.

This clonotype was seen at least ten times. J is TRBJ1-2 and V is TRBV11-1; perhaps TRBD1 as D (5 bases). Per germline, CDR1 SGHAT and CDR2 FQDESV (reference sequence). This CDR3 region has 14 residues. Between the trimmed V and J ends, which lost 8 bases and 5 bases, there was a span of 18 bases. The chain's CDR3 is CASVQWGFRYGYTF. In DNA, the CDR3 is TGTGCCAGCGTACAGTGGGGGTTCCGTTATGGCTACACCTTC. Together with reference TRBV11-1 and TRBJ1-2, the CDR3 gives the full variable domain: EAEVAQSPRYKITEKSQAVAFWCDPISGHATLYWYRQILGQGPELLVQFQDESVVDDSQLPKDRFSAERLKGVDSTLKIQPAELGDSAMYLCASVQWGFRYGYTFGSGTRLTVV.

In regard to this clonotype: The conserved phenylalanine or tryptophan normally closing the CDR3 is absent here, so this likely arose from a read error. The chain carries TRBV11-1 and TRBJ1-6, with D possibly being TRBD1 (6 bases). Deletions cut 6 bases from V and 5 bases from J, with 11 bases between. The germline CDR1 and CDR2 sequences are SGHAT and FQDESV (reference sequence). The CDR3 is made up of 14 amino acids. The CDR3 protein is CASRRRGNNSPLHL. CDR3 nucleotides: TGTGCCAGCAGGCGCAGGGGAAATAATTCACCCCTCCACCTT.

This clonotype was found a few times. DNA of the CDR3: TGCGCCAGCTTTCAGGAGAACACCGGGGAGCTGTTTTTT. Protein: CASFQENTGELFF. The V gene is TRBV5-1, the J gene TRBJ2-2; D remains ambiguous. CDR1 is SGHRS, CDR2 YFSETQ, per germline. V lost 7 bases and J 1 base, leaving 8 bases between the germline ends. The CDR3 sequence is 13 residues long.